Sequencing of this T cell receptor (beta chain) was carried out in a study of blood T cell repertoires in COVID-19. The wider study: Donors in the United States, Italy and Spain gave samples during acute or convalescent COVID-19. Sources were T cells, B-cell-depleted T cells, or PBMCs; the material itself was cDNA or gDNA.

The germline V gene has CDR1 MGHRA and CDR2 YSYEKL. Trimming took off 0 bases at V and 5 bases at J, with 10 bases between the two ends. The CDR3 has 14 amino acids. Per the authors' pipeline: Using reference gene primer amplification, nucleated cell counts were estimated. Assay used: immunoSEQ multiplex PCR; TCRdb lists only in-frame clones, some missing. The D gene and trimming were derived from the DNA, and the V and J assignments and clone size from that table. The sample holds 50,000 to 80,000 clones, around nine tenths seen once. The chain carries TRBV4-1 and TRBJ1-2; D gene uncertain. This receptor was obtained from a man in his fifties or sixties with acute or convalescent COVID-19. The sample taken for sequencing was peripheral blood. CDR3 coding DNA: TGCGCCAGCAGCCAAGATCTGGCAGGTTATGGCTACACCTTC. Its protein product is CASSQDLAGYGYTF.